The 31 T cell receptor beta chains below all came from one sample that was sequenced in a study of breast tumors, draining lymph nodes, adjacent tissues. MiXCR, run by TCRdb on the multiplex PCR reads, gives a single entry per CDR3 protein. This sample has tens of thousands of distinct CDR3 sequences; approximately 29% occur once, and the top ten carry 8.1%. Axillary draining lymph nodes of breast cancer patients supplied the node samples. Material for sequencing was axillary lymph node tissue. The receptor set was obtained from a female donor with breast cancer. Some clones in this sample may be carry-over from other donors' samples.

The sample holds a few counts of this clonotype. In DNA, the CDR3 is TGTGCCAGCAGCTTATGGGGGATTAATGAAGCTTTCTTT. It is translated as CASSLWGINEAFF. The chain couples TRBV7-2 to TRBJ1-1; weak D call: TRBD1 (5 bases). The CDR3 is made up of 13 amino acids. Germline assignment: CDR1 SGHTA and CDR2 FQGNSA. The V gene lost 2 bases and the J gene lost 7 bases, with 11 bases spanning the gap.

The chain's CDR3 is CASSYSQGINSPLHF. CDR3 bases: TGTGCCAGCAGCTATAGCCAGGGGATTAATTCACCCCTCCACTTT. This chain uses TRBV7-9 with TRBJ1-6, with a possible D match to TRBD1 (6 bases). V was cut by 4 bases and J by 6 bases, with 13 bases left in between. CDR3 length: 15 residues. Germline V gives CDR1 SEHNR, CDR2 FQNEAQ (reference sequence).

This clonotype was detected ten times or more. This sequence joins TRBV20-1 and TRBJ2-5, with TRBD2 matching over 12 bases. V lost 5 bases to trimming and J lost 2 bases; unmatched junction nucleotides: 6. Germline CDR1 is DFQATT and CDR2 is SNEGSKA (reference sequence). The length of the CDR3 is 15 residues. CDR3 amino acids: CSARPTSGRQETQYF. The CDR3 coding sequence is TGCAGTGCTCGACCGACTAGCGGGAGACAAGAGACCCAGTACTTC.

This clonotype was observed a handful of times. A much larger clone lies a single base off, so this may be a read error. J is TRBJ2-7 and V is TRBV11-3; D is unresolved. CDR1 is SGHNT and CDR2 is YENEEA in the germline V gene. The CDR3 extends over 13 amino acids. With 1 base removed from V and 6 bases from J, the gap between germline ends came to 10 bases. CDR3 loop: CASSLVEDSEQYF. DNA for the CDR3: TGTGCCAGCAGCTTAGTGGAAGACTCCGAGCAGTACTTC.

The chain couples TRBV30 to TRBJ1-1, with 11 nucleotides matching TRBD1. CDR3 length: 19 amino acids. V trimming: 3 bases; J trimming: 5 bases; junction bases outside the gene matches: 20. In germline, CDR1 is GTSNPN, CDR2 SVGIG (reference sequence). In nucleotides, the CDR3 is TGTGCCTGGAGCGATACCAAGGGGGGACAGGGGGTGGGTGAGACTGAAGCTTTCTTT. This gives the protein CAWSDTKGGQGVGETEAFF.

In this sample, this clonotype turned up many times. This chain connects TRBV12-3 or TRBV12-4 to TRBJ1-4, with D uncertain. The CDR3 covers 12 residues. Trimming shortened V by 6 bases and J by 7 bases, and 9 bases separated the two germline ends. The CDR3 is CASSLIREKLFF. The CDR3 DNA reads TGTGCCAGCAGCCTAATACGTGAAAAACTGTTTTTT.

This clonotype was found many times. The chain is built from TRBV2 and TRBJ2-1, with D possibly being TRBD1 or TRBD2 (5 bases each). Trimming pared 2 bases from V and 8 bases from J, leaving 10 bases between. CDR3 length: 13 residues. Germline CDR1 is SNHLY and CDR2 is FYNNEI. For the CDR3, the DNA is TGTGCCAGCAGTGAATGGGTGGGGGATGAGCAGTTCTTC. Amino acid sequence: CASSEWVGDEQFF.

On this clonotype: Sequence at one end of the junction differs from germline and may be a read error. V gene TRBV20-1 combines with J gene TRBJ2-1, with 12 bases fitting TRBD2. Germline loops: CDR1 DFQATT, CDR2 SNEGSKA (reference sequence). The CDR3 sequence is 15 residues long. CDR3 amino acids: CSARVTSGSPNERFF. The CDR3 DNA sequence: TGCAGTGCTAGGGTGACTAGCGGGAGCCCCAATGAGCGGTTCTTC.

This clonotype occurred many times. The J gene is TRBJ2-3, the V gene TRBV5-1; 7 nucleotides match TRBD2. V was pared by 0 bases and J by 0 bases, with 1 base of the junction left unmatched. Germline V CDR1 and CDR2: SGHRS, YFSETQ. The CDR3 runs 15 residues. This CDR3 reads CASSLGSGSTDTQYF. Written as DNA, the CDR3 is TGCGCCAGCAGCTTGGGTAGCGGGAGCACAGATACGCAGTATTTT.

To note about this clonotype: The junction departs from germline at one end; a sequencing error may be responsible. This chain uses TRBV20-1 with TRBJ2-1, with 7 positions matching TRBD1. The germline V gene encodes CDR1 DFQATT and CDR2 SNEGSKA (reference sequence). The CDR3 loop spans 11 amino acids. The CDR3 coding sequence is TGCAGTGCCAGGGGACAGTATGAGCAGTTCTTT. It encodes CSARGQYEQFF.

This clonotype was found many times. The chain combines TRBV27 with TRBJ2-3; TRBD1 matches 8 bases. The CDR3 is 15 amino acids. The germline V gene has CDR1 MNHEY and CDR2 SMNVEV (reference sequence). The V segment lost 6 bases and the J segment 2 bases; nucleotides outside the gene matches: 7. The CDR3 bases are TGTGCCAGCAGCAACGACAGGGGACCCACAGATACGCAGTATTTT. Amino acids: CASSNDRGPTDTQYF.

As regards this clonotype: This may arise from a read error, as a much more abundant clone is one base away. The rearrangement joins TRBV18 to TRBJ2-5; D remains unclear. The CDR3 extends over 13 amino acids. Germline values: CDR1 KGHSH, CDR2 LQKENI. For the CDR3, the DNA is TGTACCAGCTCACCAAATTTCGGGGAGACCCAGTACTTC. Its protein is CTSSPNFGETQYF.

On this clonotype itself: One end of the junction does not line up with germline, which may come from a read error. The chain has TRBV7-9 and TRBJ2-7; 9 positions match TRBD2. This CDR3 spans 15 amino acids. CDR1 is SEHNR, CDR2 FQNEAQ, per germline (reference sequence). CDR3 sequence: CASSLDSGRLHEQHF. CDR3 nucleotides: TGTGCCAGCAGCTTAGATAGCGGGAGACTCCACGAGCAGCACTTC.

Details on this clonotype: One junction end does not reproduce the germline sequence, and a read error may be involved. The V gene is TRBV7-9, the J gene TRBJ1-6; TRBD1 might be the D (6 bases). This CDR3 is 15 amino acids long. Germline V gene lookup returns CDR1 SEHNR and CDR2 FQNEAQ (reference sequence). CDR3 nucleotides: TGTGCCAGCAGCTTGGGGGGCCGGCATAATTCACTCCTCCACTTT. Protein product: CASSLGGRHNSLLHF. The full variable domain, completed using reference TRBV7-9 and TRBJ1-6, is DTGVSQNPRHKITKRGQNVTFRCDPISEHNRLYWYRQTLGQGPEFLTYFQNEAQLEKSRLLSDRFSAERPKGSFSTLEIQRTEQGDSAMYLCASSLGGRHNSLLHFGNGTRLTVT.

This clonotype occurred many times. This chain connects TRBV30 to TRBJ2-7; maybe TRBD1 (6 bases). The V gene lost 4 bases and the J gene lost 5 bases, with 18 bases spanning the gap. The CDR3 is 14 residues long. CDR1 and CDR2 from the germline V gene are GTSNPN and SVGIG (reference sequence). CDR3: CAWNLLNTGHEQYF. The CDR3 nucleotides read TGTGCCTGGAACCTTCTTAACACAGGGCACGAGCAGTACTTC.

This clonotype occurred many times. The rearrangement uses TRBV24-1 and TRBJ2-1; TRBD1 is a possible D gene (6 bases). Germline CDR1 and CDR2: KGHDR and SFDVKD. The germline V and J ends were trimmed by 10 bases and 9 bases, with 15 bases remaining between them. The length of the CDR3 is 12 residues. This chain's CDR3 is CATDKTGSEQFF. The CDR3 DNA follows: TGTGCCACAGACAAGACAGGTTCTGAGCAGTTCTTC.

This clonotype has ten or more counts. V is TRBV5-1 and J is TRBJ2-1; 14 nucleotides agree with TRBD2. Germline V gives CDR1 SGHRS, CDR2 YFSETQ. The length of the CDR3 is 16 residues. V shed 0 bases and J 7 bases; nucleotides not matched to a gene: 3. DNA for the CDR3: TGCGCCAGCAGCTTGGGACTAGCGGGAGGGCCGAATGAGCAGTTCTTC. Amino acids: CASSLGLAGGPNEQFF. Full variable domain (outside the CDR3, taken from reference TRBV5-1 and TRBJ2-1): KAGVTQTPRYLIKTRGQQVTLSCSPISGHRSVSWYQQTPGQGLQFLFEYFSETQRNKGNFPGRFSGRQFSNSRSEMNVSTLELGDSALYLCASSLGLAGGPNEQFFGPGTRLTVL.

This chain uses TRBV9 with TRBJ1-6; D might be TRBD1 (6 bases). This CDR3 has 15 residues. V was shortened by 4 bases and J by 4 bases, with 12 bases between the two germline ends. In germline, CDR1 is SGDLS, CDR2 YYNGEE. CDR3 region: CASSIDQGYNSPLHF. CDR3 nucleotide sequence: TGTGCCAGCAGCATAGACCAGGGGTATAATTCACCCCTCCACTTT.

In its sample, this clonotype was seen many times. The CDR3 DNA reads as TGTGCCAGCAGCTCCCAGGGCAGCACAGATACGCAGTATTTT. Translation: CASSSQGSTDTQYF. The V gene is TRBV9, the J gene TRBJ2-3, with a weak D call TRBD1 (5 bases). V lost 4 bases and J lost 0, with 9 bases in between. The CDR3 covers 14 residues. The germline V gene has CDR1 SGDLS and CDR2 YYNGEE.

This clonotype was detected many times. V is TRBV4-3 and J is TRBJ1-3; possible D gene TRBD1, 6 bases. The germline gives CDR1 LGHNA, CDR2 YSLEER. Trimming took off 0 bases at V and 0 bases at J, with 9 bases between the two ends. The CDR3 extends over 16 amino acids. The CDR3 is CASSQETGSSGNTIYF. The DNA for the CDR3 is TGCGCCAGCAGCCAAGAAACAGGGTCCTCTGGAAACACCATATATTTT.

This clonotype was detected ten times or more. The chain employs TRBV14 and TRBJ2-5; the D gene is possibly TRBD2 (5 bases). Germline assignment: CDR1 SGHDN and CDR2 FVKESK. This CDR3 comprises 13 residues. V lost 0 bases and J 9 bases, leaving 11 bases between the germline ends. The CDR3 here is CASSQDRGLAQYF. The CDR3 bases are TGTGCCAGCAGCCAAGATCGAGGGTTGGCCCAGTACTTC.

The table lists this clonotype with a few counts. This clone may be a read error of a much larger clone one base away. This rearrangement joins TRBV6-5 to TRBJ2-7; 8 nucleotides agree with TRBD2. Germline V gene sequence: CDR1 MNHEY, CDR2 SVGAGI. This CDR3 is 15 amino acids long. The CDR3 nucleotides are TGTGCCGGCAGTTACGGGGTAGCGGGAACCTACGAGCAGTACTTC. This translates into CAGSYGVAGTYEQYF.

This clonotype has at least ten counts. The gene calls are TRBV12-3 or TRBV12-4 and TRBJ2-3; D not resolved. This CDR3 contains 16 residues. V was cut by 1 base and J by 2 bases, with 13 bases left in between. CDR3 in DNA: TGTGCCAGCAGTTTAGAGTCTCTTACAATCACAGATACGCAGTATTTT. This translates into CASSLESLTITDTQYF.

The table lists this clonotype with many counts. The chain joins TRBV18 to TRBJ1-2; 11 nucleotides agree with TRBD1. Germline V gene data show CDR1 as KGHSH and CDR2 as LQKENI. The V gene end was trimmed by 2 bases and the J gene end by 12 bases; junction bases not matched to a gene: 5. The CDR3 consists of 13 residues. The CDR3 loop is CASSPKRTGGDTF. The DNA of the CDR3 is TGTGCCAGCTCACCAAAACGGACAGGGGGCGACACCTTC. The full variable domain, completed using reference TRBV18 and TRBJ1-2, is NAGVMQNPRHLVRRRGQEARLRCSPMKGHSHVYWYRQLPEEGLKFMVYLQKENIIDESGMPKERFSAEFPKEGPSILRIQQVVRGDSAAYFCASSPKRTGGDTFGSGTRLTVV.

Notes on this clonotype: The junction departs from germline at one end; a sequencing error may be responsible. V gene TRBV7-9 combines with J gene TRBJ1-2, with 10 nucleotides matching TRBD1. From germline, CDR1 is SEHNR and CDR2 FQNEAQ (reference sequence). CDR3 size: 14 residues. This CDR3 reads CASRLDRGPYGNTF. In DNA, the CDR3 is TGTGCCAGCCGCTTAGACAGGGGGCCTTATGGCAACACCTTC.

In nucleotides, the CDR3 is TGTGCCAGCAGTCTACGGACAGGGGGCGTGGGCACTGAAGCTTTCTTT. Protein sequence: CASSLRTGGVGTEAFF. The gene calls are TRBV6-5 and TRBJ1-1; 11 bases align to TRBD1. The CDR3 runs to 16 residues. Germline V lookup: CDR1 MNHEY, CDR2 SVGAGI. Trimming took 5 bases from V and 4 from J; bases not matched to a gene: 9.

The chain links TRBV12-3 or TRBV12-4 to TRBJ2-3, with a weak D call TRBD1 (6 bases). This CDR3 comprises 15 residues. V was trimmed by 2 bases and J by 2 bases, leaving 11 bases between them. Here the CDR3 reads CASSLTGFDTDTQYF. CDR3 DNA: TGTGCCAGCAGTTTAACAGGGTTTGACACAGATACGCAGTATTTT.

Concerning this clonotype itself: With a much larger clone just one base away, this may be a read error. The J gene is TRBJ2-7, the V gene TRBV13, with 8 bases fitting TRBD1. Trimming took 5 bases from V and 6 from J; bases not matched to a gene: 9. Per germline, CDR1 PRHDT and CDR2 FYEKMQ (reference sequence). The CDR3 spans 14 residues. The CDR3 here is CASSGQGAFSEQYF. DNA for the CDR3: TGTGCCAGCAGCGGGCAGGGGGCTTTCTCCGAGCAGTACTTC.

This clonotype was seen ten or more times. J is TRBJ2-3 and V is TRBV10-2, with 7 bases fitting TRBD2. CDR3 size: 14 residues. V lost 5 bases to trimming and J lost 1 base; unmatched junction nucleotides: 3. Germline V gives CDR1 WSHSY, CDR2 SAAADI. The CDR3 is CASSPAGRTDTQYF. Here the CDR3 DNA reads TGCGCCAGCAGTCCAGCGGGACGCACAGATACGCAGTATTTT.

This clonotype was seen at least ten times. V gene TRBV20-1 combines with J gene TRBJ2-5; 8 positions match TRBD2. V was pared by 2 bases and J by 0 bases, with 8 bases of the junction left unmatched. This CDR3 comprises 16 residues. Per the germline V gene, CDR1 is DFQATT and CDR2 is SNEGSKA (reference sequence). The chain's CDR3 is CSARTRLAFHQETQYF. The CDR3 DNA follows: TGCAGTGCTAGAACTCGACTAGCGTTCCACCAAGAGACCCAGTACTTC.

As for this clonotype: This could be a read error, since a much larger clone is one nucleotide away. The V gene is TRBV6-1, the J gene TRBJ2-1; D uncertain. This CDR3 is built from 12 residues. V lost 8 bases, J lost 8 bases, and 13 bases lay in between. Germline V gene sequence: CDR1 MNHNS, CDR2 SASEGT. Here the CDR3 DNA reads TGTGCCAGCGCGTTAAACGACGATGAGCAGTTCTTC. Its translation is CASALNDDEQFF.